This record covers a single T cell receptor beta chain. Its antigen is as yet unknown. Trimming took 1 base from V and 5 from J, leaving 9 bases between them. In germline, CDR1 is SGHRS, CDR2 YFSETQ. This CDR3 has 13 residues. This sample was included in a study of T-cell memory formation after mild COVID-19. Turning to the study itself: TCR clusters were largely donor specific. The study, taken as a whole, reports: Clones that contracted clustered mainly in CM and EM if CD4+ and in EMRA if CD8+.

TCR alpha and TCR beta cDNA libraries with sample barcodes and UMIs came from 5'RACE using constant-segment primers. A single record per CDR3 protein comes from TCRdb applying MiXCR to the 5' RACE reads. Here the sample spans about 110,000 distinct CDR3 sequences, 17% being singletons. The chain uses TRBV5-1 and TRBJ1-1; D unresolved. The sample consisted of PBMCs or a T cell subset sorted from them (not recorded which). The receptor comes from an adult woman who had mild COVID-19 (a few samples of this study predate the infection). Cell type and time point are not known. This CDR3 reads CASSLMRLTEAFF. CDR3 DNA sequence: TGCGCCAGCAGCTTGATGAGGCTTACTGAAGCTTTCTTT.